This TCR beta chain was sequenced for a study of tumor-infiltrating lymphocytes in primary liver carcinoma. About the research overall: Stage T1-T3 N0M0 tumors measured about 4 to 10 cm at most. Study observations and caveats: No more than about 8-24% of top clones could be seen in all five tumor regions. Tumor region pairs showed greater overlap than either tumor-adjacent or tumor-blood pairs did.

Constant-region priming of about 500 ng total RNA yielded TCR beta cDNA. Slightly modified ARM-PCR with three nested multiplex PCR rounds yielded TCR beta libraries. A C-beta reverse primer and TRBV1-TRBV30 forward primers served in each of the first two PCR rounds, at about 10 cycles apiece. TCRdb reprocessed the multiplex PCR reads with MiXCR, giving one entry per CDR3 protein. The sample yields under 30,000 distinct CDR3 sequences, over 60% seen once. With regard to this clonotype: The antigen is undetermined. At one end, the junction sequence differs from germline, possibly due to a read error.

Total RNA and DNA came together from 20-30 mg of bulk tissue without cell sorting. Surgery removed the patients' primary liver carcinoma. The length of the CDR3 is 17 residues. The germline V gene has CDR1 SGHAT and CDR2 FQNNGV. The rearrangement links TRBV11-2 to TRBJ2-2, with a weak D call TRBD2 (6 bases). The TCR originated in a man in his forties with primary liver carcinoma and hepatitis B virus infection. The material sequenced was liver tumor tissue from sampling region 3. Subset given: tumor region T3, left-lateral pole. Here the CDR3 reads CASSLAIGGMNTVELFF. The CDR3 coding sequence is TGTGCCAGCAGCTTAGCAATAGGAGGGATGAACACCGTGGAGCTGTTTTTT.